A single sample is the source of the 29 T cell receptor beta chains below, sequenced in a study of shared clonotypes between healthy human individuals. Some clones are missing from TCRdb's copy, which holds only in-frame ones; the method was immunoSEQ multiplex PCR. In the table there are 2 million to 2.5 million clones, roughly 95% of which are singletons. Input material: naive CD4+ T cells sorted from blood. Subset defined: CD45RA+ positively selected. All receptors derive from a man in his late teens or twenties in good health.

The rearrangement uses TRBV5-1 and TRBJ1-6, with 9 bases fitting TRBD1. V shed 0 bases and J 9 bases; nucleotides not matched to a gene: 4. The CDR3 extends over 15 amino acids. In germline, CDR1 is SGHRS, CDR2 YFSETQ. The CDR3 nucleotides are TGCGCCAGCAGCTTGGCCGGACAGGGGATTTCACCCCTCCACTTT. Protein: CASSLAGQGISPLHF. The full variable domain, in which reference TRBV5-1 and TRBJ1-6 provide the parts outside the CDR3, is KAGVTQTPRYLIKTRGQQVTLSCSPISGHRSVSWYQQTPGQGLQFLFEYFSETQRNKGNFPGRFSGRQFSNSRSEMNVSTLELGDSALYLCASSLAGQGISPLHFGNGTRLTVT.

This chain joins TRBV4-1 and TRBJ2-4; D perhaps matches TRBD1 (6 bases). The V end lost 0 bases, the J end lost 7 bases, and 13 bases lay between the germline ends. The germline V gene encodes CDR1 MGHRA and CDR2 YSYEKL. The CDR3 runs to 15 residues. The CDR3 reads CASSQDLGQGNIQYF. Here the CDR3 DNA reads TGCGCCAGCAGCCAAGATCTTGGTCAGGGGAACATTCAGTACTTC.

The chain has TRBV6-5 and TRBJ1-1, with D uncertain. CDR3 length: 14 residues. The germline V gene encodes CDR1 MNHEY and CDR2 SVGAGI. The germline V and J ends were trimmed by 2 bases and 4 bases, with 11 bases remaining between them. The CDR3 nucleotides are TGTGCCAGCAGTTACCGTGGAATCCGCACTGAAGCTTTCTTT. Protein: CASSYRGIRTEAFF.

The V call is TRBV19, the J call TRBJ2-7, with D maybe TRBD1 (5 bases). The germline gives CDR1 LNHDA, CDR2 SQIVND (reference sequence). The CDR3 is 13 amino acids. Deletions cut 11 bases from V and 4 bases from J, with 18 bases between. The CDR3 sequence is CAVGATTQYEQYF. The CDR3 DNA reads TGTGCCGTAGGGGCGACAACCCAATACGAGCAGTACTTC.

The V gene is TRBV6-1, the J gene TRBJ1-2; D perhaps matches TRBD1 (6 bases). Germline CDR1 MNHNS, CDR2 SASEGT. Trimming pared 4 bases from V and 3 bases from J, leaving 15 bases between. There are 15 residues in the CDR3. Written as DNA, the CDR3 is TGTGCCAGCAGTGGAGGGGGACCGAATGACTATGGCTACACCTTC. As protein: CASSGGGPNDYGYTF.

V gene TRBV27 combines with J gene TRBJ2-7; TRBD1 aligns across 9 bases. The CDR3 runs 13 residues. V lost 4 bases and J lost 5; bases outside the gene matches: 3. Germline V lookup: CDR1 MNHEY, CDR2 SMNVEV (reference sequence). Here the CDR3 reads CASSSWDRDEQYF. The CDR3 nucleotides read TGTGCCAGCAGTTCTTGGGACAGGGACGAGCAGTACTTC.

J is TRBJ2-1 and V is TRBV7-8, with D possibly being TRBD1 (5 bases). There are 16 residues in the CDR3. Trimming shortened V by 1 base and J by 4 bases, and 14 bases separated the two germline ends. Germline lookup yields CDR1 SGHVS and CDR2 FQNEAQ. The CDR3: CASSLGQGLNYNEQFF. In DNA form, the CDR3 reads TGTGCCAGCAGCTTAGGGCAGGGTCTAAATTACAATGAGCAGTTCTTC.

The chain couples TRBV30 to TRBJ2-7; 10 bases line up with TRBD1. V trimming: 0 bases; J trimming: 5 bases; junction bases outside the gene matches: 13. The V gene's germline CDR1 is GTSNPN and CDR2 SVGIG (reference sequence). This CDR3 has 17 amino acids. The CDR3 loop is CAWSVSRTGGRGDEQYF. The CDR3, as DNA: TGTGCCTGGAGTGTATCGCGGACAGGGGGAAGAGGGGACGAGCAGTACTTC.

CDR3 region: CASSIPTGIEQFF. In DNA, the CDR3 is TGTGCCAGTAGTATACCGACAGGGATTGAGCAGTTCTTC. The genes are TRBV19 and TRBJ2-1; TRBD1 matches at 7 bases. The CDR3 has 13 residues. The V gene's germline CDR1 is LNHDA and CDR2 SQIVND (reference sequence). The V segment lost 2 bases and the J segment 9 bases; nucleotides outside the gene matches: 4. The full variable domain, in which reference TRBV19 and TRBJ2-1 provide the parts outside the CDR3, is DGGITQSPKYLFRKEGQNVTLSCEQNLNHDAMYWYRQDPGQGLRLIYYSQIVNDFQKGDIAEGYSVSREKKESFPLTVTSAQKNPTAFYLCASSIPTGIEQFFGPGTRLTVL.

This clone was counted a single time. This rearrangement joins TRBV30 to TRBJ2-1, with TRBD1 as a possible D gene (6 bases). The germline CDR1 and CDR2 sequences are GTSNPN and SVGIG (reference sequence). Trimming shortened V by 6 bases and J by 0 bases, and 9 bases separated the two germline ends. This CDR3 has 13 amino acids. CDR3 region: CACTGSSYNEQFF. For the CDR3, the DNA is TGTGCCTGTACAGGGAGCTCCTACAATGAGCAGTTCTTC.

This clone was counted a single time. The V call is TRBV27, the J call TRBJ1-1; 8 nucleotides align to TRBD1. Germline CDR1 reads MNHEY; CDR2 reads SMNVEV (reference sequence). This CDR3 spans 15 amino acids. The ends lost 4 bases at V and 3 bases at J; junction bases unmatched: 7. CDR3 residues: CASSSYRGRDTEAFF. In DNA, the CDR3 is TGTGCCAGCAGTTCTTACAGGGGGAGGGACACTGAAGCTTTCTTT.

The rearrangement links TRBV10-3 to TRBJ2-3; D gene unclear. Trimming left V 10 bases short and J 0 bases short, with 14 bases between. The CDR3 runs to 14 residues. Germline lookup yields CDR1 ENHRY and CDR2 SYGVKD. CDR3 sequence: CASHDSTSTDTQYF. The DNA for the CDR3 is TGTGCCAGCCACGATTCGACTAGCACAGATACGCAGTATTTT.

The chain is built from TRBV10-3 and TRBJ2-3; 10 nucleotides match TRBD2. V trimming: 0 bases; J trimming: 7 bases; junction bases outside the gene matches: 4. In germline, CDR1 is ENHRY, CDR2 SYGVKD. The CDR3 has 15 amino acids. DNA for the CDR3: TGTGCCATCAGTGAGTCAGCGGGAGGGCCACATACGCAGTATTTT. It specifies CAISESAGGPHTQYF.

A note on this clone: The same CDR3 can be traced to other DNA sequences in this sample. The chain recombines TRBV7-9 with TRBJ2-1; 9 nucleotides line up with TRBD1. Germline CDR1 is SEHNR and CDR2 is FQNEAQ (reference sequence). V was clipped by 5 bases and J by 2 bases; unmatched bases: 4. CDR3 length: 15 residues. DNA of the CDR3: TGTGCCAGCAGCCCCGACAGGGGGACCTACAATGAGCAGTTCTTC. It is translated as CASSPDRGTYNEQFF.

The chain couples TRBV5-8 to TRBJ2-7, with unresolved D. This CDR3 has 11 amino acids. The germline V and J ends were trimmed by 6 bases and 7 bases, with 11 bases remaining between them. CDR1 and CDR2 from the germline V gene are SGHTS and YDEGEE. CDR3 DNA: TGTGCCAGCACCTGGTCGAGGGAGCAGTACTTC. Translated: CASTWSREQYF.

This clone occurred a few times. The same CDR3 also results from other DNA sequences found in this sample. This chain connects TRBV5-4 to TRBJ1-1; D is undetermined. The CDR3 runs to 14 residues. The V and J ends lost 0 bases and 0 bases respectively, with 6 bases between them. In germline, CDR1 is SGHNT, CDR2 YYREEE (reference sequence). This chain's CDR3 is CASSLDQVNTEAFF. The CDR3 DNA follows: TGTGCCAGCAGCTTGGATCAGGTGAACACTGAAGCTTTCTTT.

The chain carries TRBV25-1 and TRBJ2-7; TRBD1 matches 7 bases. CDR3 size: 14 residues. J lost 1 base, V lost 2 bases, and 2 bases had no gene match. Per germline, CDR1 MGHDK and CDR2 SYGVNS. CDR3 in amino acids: CASSEPDRSYEQYF. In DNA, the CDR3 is TGTGCCAGCAGTGAACCGGACAGGTCCTACGAGCAGTACTTC.

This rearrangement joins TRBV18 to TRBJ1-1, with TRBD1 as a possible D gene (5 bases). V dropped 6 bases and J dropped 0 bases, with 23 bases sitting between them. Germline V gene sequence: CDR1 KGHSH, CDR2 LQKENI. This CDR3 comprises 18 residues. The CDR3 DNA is TGTGCCAGCTCGGCCTCCGGGACCGCGGGGGTCATGAACACTGAAGCTTTCTTT. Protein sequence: CASSASGTAGVMNTEAFF.

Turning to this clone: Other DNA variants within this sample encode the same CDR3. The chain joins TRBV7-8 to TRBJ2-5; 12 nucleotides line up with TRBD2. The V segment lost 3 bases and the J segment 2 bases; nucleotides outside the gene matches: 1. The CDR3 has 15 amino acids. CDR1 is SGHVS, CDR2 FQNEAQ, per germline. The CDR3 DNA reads TGTGCCAGCAGCTTCCTAGCGGGGGGGCAAGAGACCCAGTACTTC. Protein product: CASSFLAGGQETQYF.

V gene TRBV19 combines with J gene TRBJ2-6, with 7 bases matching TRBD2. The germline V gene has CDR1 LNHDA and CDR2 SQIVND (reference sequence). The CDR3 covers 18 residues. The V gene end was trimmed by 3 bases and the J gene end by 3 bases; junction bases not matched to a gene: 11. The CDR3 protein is CASSIQAGRASGANVLTF. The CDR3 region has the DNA TGTGCCAGTAGTATTCAGGCAGGGAGGGCTAGTGGGGCCAACGTCCTGACTTTC.

CDR3 sequence (DNA): TGTGCCAGCAGCGCGGACAGCCCGCTTCAGCCCCAGCATTTT. Protein: CASSADSPLQPQHF. The V call is TRBV25-1, the J call TRBJ1-5; a possible D gene is TRBD1 (6 bases). The CDR3 spans 14 residues. Germline V gene data show CDR1 as MGHDK and CDR2 as SYGVNS. The V end lost 6 bases, the J end lost 6 bases, and 15 bases lay between the germline ends.

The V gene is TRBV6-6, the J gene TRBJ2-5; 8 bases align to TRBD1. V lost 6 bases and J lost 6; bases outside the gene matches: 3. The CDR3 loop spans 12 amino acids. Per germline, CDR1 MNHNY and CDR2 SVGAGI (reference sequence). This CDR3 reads CASRTGGQTQYF. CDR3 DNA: TGTGCCAGCAGAACAGGGGGTCAGACCCAGTACTTC.

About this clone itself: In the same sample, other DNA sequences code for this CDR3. CDR3 coding DNA: TGTGCCAGCAGTAGAGGACAGGGGTACAATGAGCAGTTCTTC. Translation: CASSRGQGYNEQFF. The V call is TRBV6-5, the J call TRBJ2-1, with 9 bases that match TRBD1. Germline V lookup: CDR1 MNHEY, CDR2 SVGAGI. J lost 4 bases, V lost 5 bases, and 3 bases had no gene match. This CDR3 is built from 14 residues.

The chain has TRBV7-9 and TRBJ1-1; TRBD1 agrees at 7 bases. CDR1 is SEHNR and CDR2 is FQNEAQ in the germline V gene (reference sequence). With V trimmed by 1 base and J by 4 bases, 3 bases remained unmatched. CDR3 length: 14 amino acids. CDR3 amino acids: CASSLEGTATEAFF. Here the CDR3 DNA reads TGTGCCAGCAGCTTAGAGGGGACAGCCACTGAAGCTTTCTTT. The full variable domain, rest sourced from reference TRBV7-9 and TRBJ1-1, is DTGVSQNPRHKITKRGQNVTFRCDPISEHNRLYWYRQTLGQGPEFLTYFQNEAQLEKSRLLSDRFSAERPKGSFSTLEIQRTEQGDSAMYLCASSLEGTATEAFFGQGTRLTVV.

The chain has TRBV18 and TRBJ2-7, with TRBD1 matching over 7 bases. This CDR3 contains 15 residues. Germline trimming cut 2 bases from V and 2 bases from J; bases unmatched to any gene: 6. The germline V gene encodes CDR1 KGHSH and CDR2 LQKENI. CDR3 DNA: TGTGCCAGCTCACCATTCGGTCAGGGGGCCTACGAGCAGTACTTC. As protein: CASSPFGQGAYEQYF.

For the CDR3, the DNA is TGTGCCAGCAGTCAGGTGGAGGGGGGCTCCTACAATGAGCAGTTCTTC. Protein product: CASSQVEGGSYNEQFF. This chain connects TRBV14 to TRBJ2-1; perhaps D is TRBD1 or TRBD2 (6 bases each). CDR1 is SGHDN, CDR2 FVKESK, per germline. V gave up 6 bases and J gave up 0 bases, with 15 bases separating them. This CDR3 region has 16 residues.

The CDR3: CAWTVGRESSYEQYF. CDR3 DNA sequence: TGTGCCTGGACTGTGGGGCGGGAGAGCTCCTACGAGCAGTACTTC. The chain uses TRBV30 and TRBJ2-7, with 7 bases identical to TRBD2. J lost 0 bases, V lost 4 bases, and 9 bases had no gene match. This CDR3 has 15 residues. CDR1 GTSNPN and CDR2 SVGIG come from the germline V gene (reference sequence).

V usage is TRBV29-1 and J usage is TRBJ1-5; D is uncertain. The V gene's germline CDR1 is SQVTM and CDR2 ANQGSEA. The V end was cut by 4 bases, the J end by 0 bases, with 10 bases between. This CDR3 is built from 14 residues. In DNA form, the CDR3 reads TGCAGCGTTGCCCCTGGGGATAGCAATCAGCCCCAGCATTTT. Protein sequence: CSVAPGDSNQPQHF.

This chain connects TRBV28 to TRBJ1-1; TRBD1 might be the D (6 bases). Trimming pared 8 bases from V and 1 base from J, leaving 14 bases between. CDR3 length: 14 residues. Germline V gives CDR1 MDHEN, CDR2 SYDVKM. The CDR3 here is CASWTVNGNTEAFF. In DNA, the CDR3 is TGTGCCAGCTGGACAGTCAATGGGAACACTGAAGCTTTCTTT. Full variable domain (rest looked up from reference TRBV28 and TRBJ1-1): DVKVTQSSRYLVKRTGEKVFLECVQDMDHENMFWYRQDPGLGLRLIYFSYDVKMKEKGDIPEGYSVSREKKERFSLILESASTNQTSMYLCASWTVNGNTEAFFGQGTRLTVV.